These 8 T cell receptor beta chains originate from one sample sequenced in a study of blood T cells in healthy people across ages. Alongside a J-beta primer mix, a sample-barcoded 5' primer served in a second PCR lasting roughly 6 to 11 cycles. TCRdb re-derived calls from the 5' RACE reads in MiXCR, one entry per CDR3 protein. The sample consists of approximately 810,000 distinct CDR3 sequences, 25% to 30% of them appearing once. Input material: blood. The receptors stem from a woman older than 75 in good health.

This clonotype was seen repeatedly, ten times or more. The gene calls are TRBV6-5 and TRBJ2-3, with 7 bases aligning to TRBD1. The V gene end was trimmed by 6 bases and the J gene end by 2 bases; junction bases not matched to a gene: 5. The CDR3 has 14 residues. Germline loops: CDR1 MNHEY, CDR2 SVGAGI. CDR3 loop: CASRETGNTDTQYF. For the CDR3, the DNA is TGTGCCAGCAGAGAGACAGGGAACACAGATACGCAGTATTTT.

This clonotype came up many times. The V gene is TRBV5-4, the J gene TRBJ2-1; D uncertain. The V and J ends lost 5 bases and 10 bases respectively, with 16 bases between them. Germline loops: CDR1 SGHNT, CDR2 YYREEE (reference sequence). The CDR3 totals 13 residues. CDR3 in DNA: TGTGCCAGCAGGTACGACATGAACAGCGAGCAGTTCTTC. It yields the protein CASRYDMNSEQFF.

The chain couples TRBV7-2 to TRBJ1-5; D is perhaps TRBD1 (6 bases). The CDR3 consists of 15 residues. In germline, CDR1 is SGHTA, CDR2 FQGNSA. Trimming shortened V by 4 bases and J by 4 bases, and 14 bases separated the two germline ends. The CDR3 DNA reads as TGTGCCAGCAGCTCGGGACACCTTAGTAATCAGCCCCAGCATTTT. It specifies CASSSGHLSNQPQHF.

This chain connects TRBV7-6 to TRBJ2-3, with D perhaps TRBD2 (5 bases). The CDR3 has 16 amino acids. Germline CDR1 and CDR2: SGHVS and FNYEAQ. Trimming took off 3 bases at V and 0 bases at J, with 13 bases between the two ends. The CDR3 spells CASSLGSLGSTDTQYF. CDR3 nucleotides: TGTGCCAGCAGCTTGGGATCACTAGGGAGCACAGATACGCAGTATTTT.

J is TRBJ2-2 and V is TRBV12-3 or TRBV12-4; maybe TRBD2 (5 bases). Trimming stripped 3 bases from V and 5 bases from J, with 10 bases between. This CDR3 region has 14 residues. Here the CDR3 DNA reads TGTGCCAGCAGTTTGACGGGAAGGACCGGGGAGCTGTTTTTT. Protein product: CASSLTGRTGELFF.

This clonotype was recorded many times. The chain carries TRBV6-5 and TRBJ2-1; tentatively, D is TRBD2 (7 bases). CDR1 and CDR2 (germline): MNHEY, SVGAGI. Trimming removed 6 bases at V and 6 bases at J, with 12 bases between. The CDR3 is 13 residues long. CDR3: CASRRAGANEQFF. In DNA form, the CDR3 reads TGTGCCAGCAGGAGGGCGGGGGCCAATGAGCAGTTCTTC.

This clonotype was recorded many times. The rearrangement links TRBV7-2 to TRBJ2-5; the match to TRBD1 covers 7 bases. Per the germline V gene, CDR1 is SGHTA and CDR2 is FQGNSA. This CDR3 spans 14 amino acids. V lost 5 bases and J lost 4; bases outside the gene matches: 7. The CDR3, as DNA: TGTGCCAGCAGCCTCGGACAGGTCCCAGAGACCCAGTACTTC. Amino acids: CASSLGQVPETQYF.

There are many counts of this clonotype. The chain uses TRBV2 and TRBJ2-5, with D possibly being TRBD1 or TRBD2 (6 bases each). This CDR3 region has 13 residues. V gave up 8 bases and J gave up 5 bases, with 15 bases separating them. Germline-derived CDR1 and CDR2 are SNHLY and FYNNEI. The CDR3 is CASPGATGETQYF. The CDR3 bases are TGTGCCAGCCCGGGGGCGACGGGGGAGACCCAGTACTTC.